One sample yielded the 20 T cell receptor beta chains listed below, sequenced in a study of shared clonotypes between healthy human individuals (TCRdb year 2020). CD8 naive samples were obtained by positive selection for CCR7 among CD45RO-negative cells, yielding a CD45RA+CCR7+ population from which TemRA cells were excluded. Libraries were prepared through the immunoSEQ multiplex PCR assay. TCRdb provides this immuneACCESS table in a form limited to in-frame rearrangements. Some clones are lacking; in checked studies, under half of them reflect an unresolved V gene, and why the rest are absent is not known. Counted in this sample were some 2 million clones; 85% to 95% of them appeared once. Of the sample, around 1% falls within the top ten clones. Sequencing was carried out using naive CD8+ T cells sorted from blood. In light of the paper, this sample's cell subset or site label describes: CD45RA+CCR7+. All receptors derive from a man between 18 and 35 years old in good health.

The count of this clone is one. The rearrangement uses TRBV6-5 and TRBJ2-7; D remains ambiguous. V dropped 2 bases and J dropped 2 bases, with 13 bases sitting between them. Germline V CDR1 and CDR2: MNHEY, SVGAGI. The CDR3 has 15 amino acids. The CDR3, as DNA: TGTGCCAGCAGTTACAGGCCCATAGGGACCTACGAGCAGTACTTC. Encoded protein: CASSYRPIGTYEQYF.

The V and J genes are TRBV10-3 and TRBJ2-3; tentative D call: TRBD1 (6 bases). This CDR3 region has 18 residues. The ends were cut back, 2 bases at V and 0 bases at J, with 18 bases in the middle. The V gene's germline CDR1 is ENHRY and CDR2 SYGVKD. This chain's CDR3 is CAISETTGTSASTDTQYF. The CDR3 DNA is TGTGCCATCAGTGAGACAACCGGGACAAGTGCTAGCACAGATACGCAGTATTTT.

The rearrangement joins TRBV29-1 to TRBJ1-1; no reliable D call. The V gene lost 3 bases and the J gene lost 6 bases, with 5 bases spanning the gap. CDR3 length: 10 amino acids. Germline V gene lookup returns CDR1 SQVTM and CDR2 ANQGSEA. CDR3 sequence (DNA): TGCAGCGTTGAGATCTCTGAAGCTTTCTTT. Residues: CSVEISEAFF.

A remark on this clone: Other DNA variants within this sample encode the same CDR3. The chain has TRBV5-4 and TRBJ1-1; D gene uncertain. Germline assignment: CDR1 SGHNT and CDR2 YYREEE (reference sequence). The CDR3 is 11 residues long. Trimming cost V 2 bases and J 6 bases, with 5 bases left between them. The CDR3 coding sequence is TGTGCCAGCAGCTTAGGGTCTGAAGCTTTCTTT. It encodes CASSLGSEAFF.

The chain joins TRBV19 to TRBJ2-7; D is unclear. The V and J ends lost 5 bases and 2 bases respectively, with 7 bases between them. The CDR3 runs to 12 residues. Germline V gives CDR1 LNHDA, CDR2 SQIVND (reference sequence). CDR3 coding DNA: TGTGCCAGTAGTCTGGGCGCCTACGAGCAGTACTTC. Amino acids: CASSLGAYEQYF.

The chain combines TRBV2 with TRBJ2-7; the D is unclear. Looked up from germline, CDR1 is SNHLY and CDR2 is FYNNEI. CDR3 size: 13 residues. The V and J ends lost 2 bases and 7 bases respectively, with 12 bases between them. In DNA, the CDR3 is TGTGCCAGCAGTGAACTCCCCCTCGGGGAGCAGTACTTC. Amino acids: CASSELPLGEQYF.

The chain couples TRBV9 to TRBJ1-1; D not resolved. The V gene lost 0 bases and the J gene lost 0 bases, with 18 bases spanning the gap. The length of the CDR3 is 18 residues. The germline CDR1 and CDR2 sequences are SGDLS and YYNGEE. CDR3 nucleotides: TGTGCCAGCAGCGTAGGTCAGTCTCCCAACCACATGAACACTGAAGCTTTCTTT. It yields the protein CASSVGQSPNHMNTEAFF. Full variable domain (outside the CDR3, taken from reference TRBV9 and TRBJ1-1): DSGVTQTPKHLITATGQRVTLRCSPRSGDLSVYWYQQSLDQGLQFLIQYYNGEERAKGNILERFSAQQFPDLHSELNLSSLELGDSALYFCASSVGQSPNHMNTEAFFGQGTRLTVV.

J is TRBJ2-7 and V is TRBV7-2; D is uncertain. CDR1 SGHTA and CDR2 FQGNSA come from the germline V gene. V was clipped by 7 bases and J by 1 base, with 11 bases between them. This CDR3 contains 13 residues. This CDR3 is CASTLRSSYEQYF. CDR3 DNA: TGTGCCAGCACCTTGAGAAGTTCCTACGAGCAGTACTTC.

The chain combines TRBV10-3 with TRBJ2-1; TRBD2 matches 12 bases. CDR3 size: 17 residues. The V gene end was trimmed by 0 bases and the J gene end by 8 bases; junction bases not matched to a gene: 8. CDR1 is ENHRY and CDR2 is SYGVKD in the germline V gene. In nucleotides, the CDR3 is TGTGCCATCAGTGAGTCGGGTCTAGCGGGAGGGTTATATGAGCAGTTCTTC. It translates to CAISESGLAGGLYEQFF.

The V gene is TRBV11-2, the J gene TRBJ1-6; D is possibly TRBD1 (5 bases). The CDR3 length is 16 residues. V was shortened by 5 bases and J by 6 bases, with 17 bases between the two germline ends. In germline, CDR1 is SGHAT, CDR2 FQNNGV. CDR3 protein: CASSPLWAQGNSPLHF. DNA for the CDR3: TGTGCCAGCAGCCCACTTTGGGCCCAGGGTAATTCACCCCTCCACTTT.

This chain connects TRBV5-1 to TRBJ2-1, with a weak D call TRBD2 (5 bases). Trimming took 2 bases from V and 10 from J, leaving 10 bases between them. The germline CDR1 and CDR2 sequences are SGHRS and YFSETQ. This CDR3 region has 12 residues. This CDR3 is CASSLMSGEQFF. The CDR3 bases are TGCGCCAGCAGCTTAATGTCGGGAGAGCAGTTCTTC.

V gene TRBV6-6 combines with J gene TRBJ1-1; 9 bases align to TRBD1. CDR1 is MNHNY, CDR2 SVGAGI, per germline (reference sequence). V trimming: 6 bases; J trimming: 3 bases; junction bases outside the gene matches: 5. The CDR3 is 14 residues long. The CDR3 nucleotides read TGTGCCAGCAGCCCCAGACAGGGGGACACTGAAGCTTTCTTT. Protein: CASSPRQGDTEAFF.

The chain uses TRBV30 and TRBJ2-7; D gene uncertain. This CDR3 comprises 12 residues. Trimming removed 2 bases from V and 4 bases from J, with 9 bases in between. Germline CDR1 and CDR2: GTSNPN and SVGIG (reference sequence). CDR3 in amino acids: CAWSLALYEQYF. Written as DNA, the CDR3 is TGTGCCTGGAGTTTGGCCCTTTACGAGCAGTACTTC.

The rearrangement joins TRBV28 to TRBJ2-2; D unresolved. Germline V lookup: CDR1 MDHEN, CDR2 SYDVKM. The CDR3 runs to 13 residues. Trimming took off 2 bases at V and 2 bases at J, with 3 bases between the two ends. In DNA form, the CDR3 reads TGTGCCAGCAGTTTAACCAACACCGGGGAGCTGTTTTTT. Translation gives CASSLTNTGELFF.

This chain joins TRBV14 and TRBJ1-6; D might be TRBD1 (5 bases). The V end lost 4 bases, the J end lost 0 bases, and 10 bases lay between the germline ends. CDR1 and CDR2 from the germline V gene are SGHDN and FVKESK. The CDR3 contains 16 residues. CDR3: CASSLGGGSYNSPLHF. The CDR3 DNA reads TGTGCCAGCAGCCTGGGGGGGGGCTCCTATAATTCACCCCTCCACTTT.

V and J are TRBV6-6 and TRBJ2-7, with D possibly TRBD2 on 6 matching bases. Trimming left V 8 bases short and J 6 bases short, with 23 bases between. Germline values: CDR1 MNHNY, CDR2 SVGAGI (reference sequence). The CDR3 contains 15 residues. The CDR3 sequence: CASLREPFYLSEQYF. The CDR3 DNA reads as TGTGCCAGCCTACGGGAGCCGTTTTATTTGAGCGAGCAGTACTTC.

This clone was detected once. The genes are TRBV7-9 and TRBJ1-1; 7 bases match TRBD1. The CDR3 is 15 residues long. V lost 5 bases, J lost 1 base, and 7 bases stayed unmatched. Germline V gene sequence: CDR1 SEHNR, CDR2 FQNEAQ (reference sequence). The CDR3 DNA is TGTGCCAGCAGCCCGCCGGACAGGAGGAACACTGAAGCTTTCTTT. Encoded protein: CASSPPDRRNTEAFF. Together with reference TRBV7-9 and TRBJ1-1, the CDR3 gives the full variable domain: DTGVSQNPRHKITKRGQNVTFRCDPISEHNRLYWYRQTLGQGPEFLTYFQNEAQLEKSRLLSDRFSAERPKGSFSTLEIQRTEQGDSAMYLCASSPPDRRNTEAFFGQGTRLTVV.

This chain connects TRBV27 to TRBJ1-5; D not resolved. V lost 1 base to trimming and J lost 4 bases, with 5 bases between them. Per germline, CDR1 MNHEY and CDR2 SMNVEV (reference sequence). The CDR3 runs to 13 residues. The CDR3 reads CASSLWANQPQHF. CDR3 nucleotide sequence: TGTGCCAGCAGTTTATGGGCGAATCAGCCCCAGCATTTT.

The rearrangement joins TRBV5-4 to TRBJ2-3; D possibly corresponds to TRBD2 (5 bases). The germline CDR1 and CDR2 sequences are SGHNT and YYREEE (reference sequence). Trimming removed 0 bases at V and 2 bases at J, with 16 bases between. The length of the CDR3 is 17 residues. The CDR3 DNA follows: TGTGCCAGCAGCTTGGACCGGGCGGGTGAGAACACAGATACGCAGTATTTT. Residues: CASSLDRAGENTDTQYF.

V gene TRBV6-5 combines with J gene TRBJ2-7; D perhaps matches TRBD1 (6 bases). V was clipped by 5 bases and J by 3 bases, with 17 bases between them. Germline V gene lookup returns CDR1 MNHEY and CDR2 SVGAGI. The CDR3 is 15 residues long. DNA of the CDR3: TGTGCCAGCAGTCAAACAGGGAGTAGTCTCTACGAGCAGTACTTC. Protein: CASSQTGSSLYEQYF.